Presented here are 25 T cell receptor beta chains from one specimen sequenced in a study of radiation and T cells in renal cell carcinoma. The table came from immunoSEQ multiplex PCR; TCRdb's copy has only in-frame clones and leaves some out. The sample comprises about 140,000 clones, around nine tenths of which are singletons, and roughly 17% rests with the top ten. Time point specified: blood 4 weeks post-SBRT, at nephrectomy. Treatment described: 15 Gy SBRT to primary tumor, nephrectomy 4 weeks later. Sequenced here: blood, sampled from a patient whose treatment included radiotherapy and nephrectomy. The receptors come from a woman aged 45-59 years with renal cell carcinoma.

This clone was detected only once. V gene TRBV6-6 combines with J gene TRBJ1-5; D not certain. This CDR3 spans 14 amino acids. Germline CDR1 reads MNHNY; CDR2 reads SVGAGI (reference sequence). V lost 6 bases and J 4 bases, leaving 13 bases between the germline ends. This CDR3 reads CASRGGLRNQPQHF. CDR3 nucleotide sequence: TGTGCCAGCAGGGGCGGACTGAGGAATCAGCCCCAGCATTTT.

This chain uses TRBV19 with TRBJ1-3; maybe TRBD1 (6 bases). Trimming took off 8 bases at V and 4 bases at J, with 15 bases between the two ends. The germline gives CDR1 LNHDA, CDR2 SQIVND (reference sequence). The CDR3 consists of 14 residues. The CDR3 DNA follows: TGTGCCAGTGGGGTACAGGGTTTCGGAAACACCATATATTTT. The encoded protein is CASGVQGFGNTIYF.

The J gene is TRBJ2-7, the V gene TRBV28, with no clear D. V lost 2 bases and J 6 bases, leaving 14 bases between the germline ends. Germline loops: CDR1 MDHEN, CDR2 SYDVKM. The CDR3 contains 14 residues. Written as DNA, the CDR3 is TGTGCCAGCAGTTTAAACTCCCCTGGGCTCGAGCAGTACTTC. Encoded protein: CASSLNSPGLEQYF.

This clone was seen a single time. Other DNA sequences within the sample encode an identical CDR3. This chain joins TRBV5-1 and TRBJ1-1; unclear D gene. The CDR3 covers 12 residues. V lost 0 bases and J lost 7, with 7 bases in between. In germline, CDR1 is SGHRS, CDR2 YFSETQ. This chain's CDR3 is CASSLGQDEAFF. CDR3 nucleotides: TGCGCCAGCAGCTTGGGTCAGGATGAAGCTTTCTTT.

V and J are TRBV6-6 and TRBJ2-7; D might be TRBD1 (6 bases). Per germline, CDR1 MNHNY and CDR2 SVGAGI (reference sequence). The CDR3 contains 14 residues. V dropped 7 bases and J dropped 6 bases, with 19 bases sitting between them. The CDR3 DNA reads as TGTGCCAGCACCAGAGGACAGAGCCATTCCGAGCAGTACTTC. Amino acids: CASTRGQSHSEQYF.

V and J are TRBV2 and TRBJ2-4, with TRBD2 matching over 10 bases. The CDR3 totals 14 residues. V was clipped by 8 bases and J by 4 bases; unmatched bases: 5. The germline CDR1 and CDR2 sequences are SNHLY and FYNNEI. Written as DNA, the CDR3 is TGTGCCAGCCAGCGGGAGGGAGGGAAAAACATTCAGTACTTC. Encoded protein: CASQREGGKNIQYF.

V usage is TRBV5-6 and J usage is TRBJ2-5; 7 bases line up with TRBD1. This CDR3 is 18 amino acids long. Germline loops: CDR1 SGHDT, CDR2 YYEEEE. The ends lost 3 bases at V and 5 bases at J; junction bases unmatched: 19. The CDR3 bases are TGTGCCAGCAGCTCTCTACGCCGTTTTACAGGGGCGGTGGAGACCCAGTACTTC. This codes for CASSSLRRFTGAVETQYF.

The gene calls are TRBV14 and TRBJ2-3; D gene ambiguous. V was trimmed by 2 bases and J by 2 bases, leaving 14 bases between them. This CDR3 has 16 amino acids. Germline V CDR1 and CDR2: SGHDN, FVKESK. The CDR3 loop is CASSQWAIFNTDTQYF. In nucleotides, the CDR3 is TGTGCCAGCAGCCAATGGGCCATTTTCAACACAGATACGCAGTATTTT.

This chain joins TRBV28 and TRBJ1-1; TRBD1 matches at 7 bases. The V segment lost 5 bases and the J segment 1 base; nucleotides outside the gene matches: 7. This CDR3 contains 15 residues. CDR1 and CDR2 from the germline V gene are MDHEN and SYDVKM. The CDR3 nucleotides are TGTGCCAGCAGTGCCCGTTGGACAGGGAACACTGAAGCTTTCTTT. Translating gives CASSARWTGNTEAFF.

This chain joins TRBV2 and TRBJ1-3; D is ambiguous. The CDR3 spans 15 residues. The ends were cut back, 2 bases at V and 0 bases at J, with 8 bases in the middle. Germline CDR1 SNHLY, CDR2 FYNNEI. The CDR3 coding sequence is TGTGCCAGCAGTGAACTTGGTCTCTCTGGAAACACCATATATTTT. This gives the protein CASSELGLSGNTIYF.

This chain links TRBV9 with TRBJ1-3; no clear D. The V and J ends lost 0 bases and 0 bases respectively, with 10 bases between them. Germline lookup yields CDR1 SGDLS and CDR2 YYNGEE. CDR3 length: 16 residues. Here the CDR3 reads CASSVVAVPSGNTIYF. CDR3 DNA: TGTGCCAGCAGCGTAGTGGCGGTCCCCTCTGGAAACACCATATATTTT.

CDR3 coding DNA: TGTGCCAGCAGCTTATCCTCTTCTAGTTACAATGAGCAGTTCTTC. Amino acid sequence: CASSLSSSSYNEQFF. The chain recombines TRBV7-2 with TRBJ2-1; D unresolved. The V end lost 2 bases, the J end lost 4 bases, and 12 bases lay between the germline ends. The CDR3 loop spans 15 amino acids. Looked up from germline, CDR1 is SGHTA and CDR2 is FQGNSA.

This clone has only one observation. This chain uses TRBV5-6 with TRBJ2-1; perhaps TRBD2 as D (5 bases). Between the trimmed V and J ends, which lost 4 bases and 7 bases, there was a span of 9 bases. CDR3 size: 12 residues. Germline lookup yields CDR1 SGHDT and CDR2 YYEEEE. For the CDR3, the DNA is TGTGCCAGCAGCAGAACGGGGAATGAGCAGTTCTTC. Its translation is CASSRTGNEQFF.

This clone was seen only a few times. This rearrangement joins TRBV14 to TRBJ1-2, with unresolved D. The germline CDR1 and CDR2 sequences are SGHDN and FVKESK. The CDR3 runs 14 residues. V was shortened by 1 base and J by 4 bases, with 10 bases between the two germline ends. CDR3 sequence reads: CASSQGPTFYGYTF. The CDR3 DNA is TGTGCCAGCAGCCAAGGGCCTACCTTCTATGGCTACACCTTC.

This clone came up once. Germline is not matched at one junction end, which may reflect a read error. This chain links TRBV29-1 with TRBJ2-7, with a tentative D call TRBD1 (5 bases). Germline CDR1 and CDR2: SQVTM and ANQGSEA. The CDR3 spans 11 residues. CDR3 in amino acids: CSVQDSYEQYF. DNA of the CDR3: TGCAGCGTTCAAGACAGTTACGAGCAGTACTTC.

The V call is TRBV6-5, the J call TRBJ2-1, with D maybe TRBD2 (6 bases). The germline V and J ends were trimmed by 6 bases and 5 bases, with 11 bases remaining between them. CDR3 length: 13 residues. CDR1 is MNHEY, CDR2 SVGAGI, per germline. The CDR3 sequence: CASSPGLDNEQFF. CDR3 in DNA: TGTGCCAGCAGCCCGGGACTTGACAATGAGCAGTTCTTC.

There are a few counts of this clone. The chain links TRBV5-4 to TRBJ2-2, with 9 positions matching TRBD1. Germline CDR1 reads SGHNT; CDR2 reads YYREEE (reference sequence). V lost 1 base to trimming and J lost 1 base; unmatched junction nucleotides: 5. This CDR3 contains 17 residues. The chain's CDR3 is CASSLRGGQGNTGELFF. The DNA for the CDR3 is TGTGCCAGCAGCTTGCGCGGGGGACAGGGGAACACCGGGGAGCTGTTTTTT.

This chain connects TRBV5-4 to TRBJ2-7; 7 bases map to TRBD1. Germline V CDR1 and CDR2: SGHNT, YYREEE (reference sequence). The CDR3 has 14 amino acids. Germline trimming cut 4 bases from V and 0 bases from J; bases unmatched to any gene: 4. For the CDR3, the DNA is TGTGCCAGCAGCCGACAGGGTTCCTCCTACGAGCAGTACTTC. It yields the protein CASSRQGSSYEQYF.

The chain carries TRBV10-3 and TRBJ2-5; D perhaps matches TRBD2 (7 bases). Trimming shortened V by 8 bases and J by 5 bases, and 12 bases separated the two germline ends. Germline loops: CDR1 ENHRY, CDR2 SYGVKD. The CDR3 has 12 amino acids. CDR3 in DNA: TGTGCCATCGCGGGGGCCGGTGAGACCCAGTACTTC. This translates into CAIAGAGETQYF.

The chain is built from TRBV18 and TRBJ2-4; either TRBD1 or TRBD2 may supply D (5 bases each). Trimming removed 1 base at V and 4 bases at J, with 14 bases between. Germline CDR1 and CDR2: KGHSH and LQKENI. This CDR3 comprises 16 residues. The CDR3 is CASSPRTTGQKNIQYF. CDR3 nucleotides: TGTGCCAGCTCACCACGGACAACGGGGCAAAAAAACATTCAGTACTTC.

CDR3 sequence reads: CASSPGGGPYGYTF. The CDR3 coding sequence is TGTGCCAGCTCACCAGGTGGGGGGCCCTATGGCTACACCTTC. This sequence joins TRBV18 and TRBJ1-2; possibly TRBD1 for D (6 bases). CDR3 length equals 14 residues. Looked up from germline, CDR1 is KGHSH and CDR2 is LQKENI. The V end lost 2 bases, the J end lost 4 bases, and 11 bases lay between the germline ends.

The genes are TRBV7-2 and TRBJ1-2, with 7 bases aligning to TRBD1. Germline CDR1 reads SGHTA; CDR2 reads FQGNSA. V shed 4 bases, J shed 5 bases, and the junction held 13 bases outside the gene matches. CDR3 length: 16 residues. The CDR3 loop reads CASSSTGTEVLYGYTF. The DNA for the CDR3 is TGTGCCAGCAGCTCGACGGGGACAGAAGTTTTATATGGCTACACCTTC.

The table lists this clone with a count of one. This chain links TRBV9 with TRBJ2-7, with D possibly TRBD2 on 5 matching bases. The CDR3 extends over 14 amino acids. Germline V CDR1 and CDR2: SGDLS, YYNGEE. V was cut by 0 bases and J by 6 bases, with 13 bases left in between. CDR3 protein: CASSVDEGRPEQYF. The CDR3 DNA reads as TGTGCCAGCAGCGTAGACGAGGGCCGTCCCGAGCAGTACTTC.

This clone was observed a single time. The chain has TRBV4-3 and TRBJ1-2; the match to TRBD1 covers 7 bases. CDR3 size: 14 residues. J lost 8 bases, V lost 0 bases, and 6 bases had no gene match. CDR1 and CDR2 (germline): LGHNA, YSLEER. CDR3 nucleotides: TGCGCCAGCAGCCAAGAAAGGGGGCTAGGGGGCTACACCTTC. Residues: CASSQERGLGGYTF.

V gene TRBV15 combines with J gene TRBJ2-3, with D perhaps being TRBD1 or TRBD2 (5 bases each). Germline-derived CDR1 and CDR2 are LNHNV and YYDKDF (reference sequence). The CDR3 spans 15 residues. Between the trimmed V and J ends, which lost 0 bases and 2 bases, there was a span of 9 bases. The CDR3 DNA reads as TGTGCCACCAGCAGAGATGGGACCCCCACAGATACGCAGTATTTT. It translates to CATSRDGTPTDTQYF.